This TCR beta chain comes out of a study of lymphopenia after photon versus proton radiotherapy. For this clone: The target antigen is unknown.

The CDR3 is 18 amino acids. V dropped 2 bases and J dropped 4 bases, with 22 bases sitting between them. The germline gives CDR1 KGHSH, CDR2 LQKENI. Repertoires were generated with immunoSEQ multiplex PCR, while TCRdb's copy carries only in-frame clones and drops some. The sample shows approximately 71,000 clones, approximately 90% of them seen only once. Study-wide results and caveats: Post-nadir diversity loss with photons came from oligoclonal expansion, particularly CD8+ Temra cells. Proton therapy kept repertoires fairly stable, unlike photons, which gained effector/memory cells. Only patients who died were analyzed for survival; proton advantage is unproven. A bigger post-nadir fall in TCR diversity correlated inversely with survival time in deceased patients.

This clonotype was sampled from a woman aged 70-85 years with pancreatic cancer. The chain joins TRBV18 to TRBJ2-3; the D is unclear. Here the sequenced sample was peripheral blood, taken from a patient treated with photon-based radiotherapy. This CDR3 reads CASSPLPTGPRVADTQYF. CDR3 bases: TGTGCCAGCTCACCATTACCGACTGGTCCAAGGGTCGCAGATACGCAGTATTTT.